Given below is one T cell receptor (beta chain) in context. Germline trimming cut 6 bases from V and 5 bases from J; bases unmatched to any gene: 5. Germline-derived CDR1 and CDR2 are KGHSH and LQKENI. The CDR3 length is 13 residues. The data were obtained in a study of cytomegalovirus exposure and HLA in healthy donors. In the study overall: For the approximately 400 genotyped donors, roughly 81% fell within the Caucasian-associated ancestry cluster.

PCR employed 60 Vbeta and 13 Jbeta primers. Assay used: immunoSEQ multiplex PCR; TCRdb lists only in-frame clones, some missing. The profile shows 97,000 or so clones, about 74% of them singletons. Sequenced input: PBMCs. This sequence was found in a male donor in good health and CMV-seropositive. This chain uses TRBV18 with TRBJ2-7; 9 bases agree with TRBD2. The CDR3 is CASSLRGRDEQYF. The CDR3 region has the DNA TGTGCCAGCTCTCTTCGCGGGAGGGACGAGCAGTACTTC.